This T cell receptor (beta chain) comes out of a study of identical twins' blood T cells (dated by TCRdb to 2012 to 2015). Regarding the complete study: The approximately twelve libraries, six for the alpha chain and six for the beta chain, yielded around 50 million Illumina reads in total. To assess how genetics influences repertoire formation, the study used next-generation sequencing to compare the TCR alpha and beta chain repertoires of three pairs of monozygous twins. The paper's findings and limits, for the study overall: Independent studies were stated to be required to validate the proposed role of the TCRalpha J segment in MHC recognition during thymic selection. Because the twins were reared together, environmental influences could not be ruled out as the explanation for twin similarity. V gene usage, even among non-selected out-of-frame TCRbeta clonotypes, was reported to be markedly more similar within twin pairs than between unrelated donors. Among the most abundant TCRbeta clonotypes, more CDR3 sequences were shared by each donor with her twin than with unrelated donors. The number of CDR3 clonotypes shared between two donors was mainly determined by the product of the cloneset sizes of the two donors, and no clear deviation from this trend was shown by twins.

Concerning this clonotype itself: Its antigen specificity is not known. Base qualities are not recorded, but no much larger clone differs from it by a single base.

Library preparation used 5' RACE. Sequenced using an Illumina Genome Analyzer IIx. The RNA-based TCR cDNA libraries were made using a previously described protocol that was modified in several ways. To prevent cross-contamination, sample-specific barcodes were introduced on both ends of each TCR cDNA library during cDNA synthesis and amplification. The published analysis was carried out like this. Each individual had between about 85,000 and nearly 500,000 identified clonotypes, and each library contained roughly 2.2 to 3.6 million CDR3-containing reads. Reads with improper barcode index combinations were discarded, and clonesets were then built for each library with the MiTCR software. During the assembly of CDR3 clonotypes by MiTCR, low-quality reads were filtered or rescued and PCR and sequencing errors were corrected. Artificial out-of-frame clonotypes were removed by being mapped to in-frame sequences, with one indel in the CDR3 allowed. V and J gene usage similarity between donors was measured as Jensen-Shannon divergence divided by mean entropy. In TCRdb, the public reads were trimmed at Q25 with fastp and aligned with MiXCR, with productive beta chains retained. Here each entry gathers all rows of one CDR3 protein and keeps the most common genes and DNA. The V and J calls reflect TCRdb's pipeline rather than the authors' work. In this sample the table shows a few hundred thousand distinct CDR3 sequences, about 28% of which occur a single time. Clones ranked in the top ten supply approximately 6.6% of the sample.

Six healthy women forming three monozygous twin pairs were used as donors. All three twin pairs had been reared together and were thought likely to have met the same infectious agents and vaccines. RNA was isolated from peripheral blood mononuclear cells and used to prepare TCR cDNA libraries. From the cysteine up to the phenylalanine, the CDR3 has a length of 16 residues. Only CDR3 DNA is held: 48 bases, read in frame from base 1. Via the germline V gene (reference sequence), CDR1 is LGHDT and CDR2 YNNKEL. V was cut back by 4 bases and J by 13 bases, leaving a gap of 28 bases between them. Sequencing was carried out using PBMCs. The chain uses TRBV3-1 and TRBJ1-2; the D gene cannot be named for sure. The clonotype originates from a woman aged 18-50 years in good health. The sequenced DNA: TGTGCCAGCAGCCCCCAAGATAGGGAAGAAGTTGGAGTGTTCACCTTC. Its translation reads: CASSPQDREEVGVFTF.